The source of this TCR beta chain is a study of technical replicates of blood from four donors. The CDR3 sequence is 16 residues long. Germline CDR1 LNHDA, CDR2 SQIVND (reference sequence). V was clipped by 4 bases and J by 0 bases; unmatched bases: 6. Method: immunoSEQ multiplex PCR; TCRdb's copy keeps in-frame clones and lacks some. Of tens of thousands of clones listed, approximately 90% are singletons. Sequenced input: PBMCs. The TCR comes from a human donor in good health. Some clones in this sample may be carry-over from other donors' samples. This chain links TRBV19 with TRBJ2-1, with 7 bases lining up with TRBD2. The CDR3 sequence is CASSKAGPLSYNEQFF. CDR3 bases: TGTGCCAGTAGTAAAGCGGGACCCCTCTCCTACAATGAGCAGTTCTTC.